This TCR beta chain emerged from a study of cytomegalovirus exposure and HLA in healthy donors. Primers for the PCR totalled 60 Vbeta and 13 Jbeta. This table comes from immunoSEQ multiplex PCR, and its TCRdb copy is limited to in-frame clones, with some not included. Among 65,000 to 85,000 clones listed, about four fifths were seen once. V lost 4 bases to trimming and J lost 0 bases; unmatched junction nucleotides: 6. This CDR3 region has 17 residues. Germline CDR1 is LNHDA and CDR2 is SQIVND (reference sequence). The sequence derives from a male donor in good health and CMV-seropositive. Sequenced: PBMCs. The rearrangement links TRBV19 to TRBJ1-6, with 7 bases fitting TRBD1. CDR3 protein: CASSKTGSGSYNSPLHF. The CDR3 DNA reads as TGTGCCAGTAGTAAGACAGGGTCGGGCTCCTATAATTCACCCCTCCACTTT.